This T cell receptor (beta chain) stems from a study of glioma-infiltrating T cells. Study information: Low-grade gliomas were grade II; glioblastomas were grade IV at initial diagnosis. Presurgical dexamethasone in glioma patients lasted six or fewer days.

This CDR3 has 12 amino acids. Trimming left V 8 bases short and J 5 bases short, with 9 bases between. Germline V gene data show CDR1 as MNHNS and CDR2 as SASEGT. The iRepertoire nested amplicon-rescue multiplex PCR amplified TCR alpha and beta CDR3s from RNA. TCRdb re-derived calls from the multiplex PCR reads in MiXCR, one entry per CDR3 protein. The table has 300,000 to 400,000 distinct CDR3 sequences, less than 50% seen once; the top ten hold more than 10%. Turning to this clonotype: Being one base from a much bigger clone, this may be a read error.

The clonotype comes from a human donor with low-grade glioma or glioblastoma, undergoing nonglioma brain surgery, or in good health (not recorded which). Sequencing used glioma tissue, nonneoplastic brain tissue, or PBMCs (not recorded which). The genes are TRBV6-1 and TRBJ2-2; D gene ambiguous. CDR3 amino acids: CASASITGELFF. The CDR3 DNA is TGTGCCAGCGCCTCCATAACCGGGGAGCTGTTTTTT.